Judged by abundance, the clone carrying this TCR beta chain is medium-sized (0.01 to 0.1%). What it recognizes is unknown. Each library started from approximately 15 ng of total RNA using the QIAseq Immune Repertoire TCR panel. TCRdb re-called the reads through MiXCR, storing one row per CDR3 protein. The sample contains 750 to 900 distinct CDR3 sequences, 5.8% of which appear only once. The data stem from a study of circulating CD8 cells and anti-PD-1 response in melanoma. Whole-study context: About 45% of the 13 patients had prior targeted therapy or immunotherapy; seven did not. Response groups: complete/partial responders versus stable/progressive non-responders.

Per germline, CDR1 DFQATT and CDR2 SNEGSKA (reference sequence). The CDR3 covers 13 residues. V lost 7 bases, J lost 0 bases, and 10 bases lay in between. Sorting of live CD3+CD8+TCRalphabeta+ cells by PD-1 and/or TIGIT gave four subsets. Points from the study as a whole: Diversity ranked highest in DNEG and lowest in TIGIT subsets. Some patients were treatment-naive; others were previously treated.

This material consisted of CD8+ T cells from PBMCs, taken at baseline or after one month of anti-PD-1 therapy (not recorded which). The V gene is TRBV20-1, the J gene TRBJ2-1; no definite D call. The sequence derives from a human donor with melanoma. The CDR3 DNA follows: TGCAGTGGGGTAGCCCTCTCCTACAATGAGCAGTTCTTC. Translation gives CSGVALSYNEQFF.